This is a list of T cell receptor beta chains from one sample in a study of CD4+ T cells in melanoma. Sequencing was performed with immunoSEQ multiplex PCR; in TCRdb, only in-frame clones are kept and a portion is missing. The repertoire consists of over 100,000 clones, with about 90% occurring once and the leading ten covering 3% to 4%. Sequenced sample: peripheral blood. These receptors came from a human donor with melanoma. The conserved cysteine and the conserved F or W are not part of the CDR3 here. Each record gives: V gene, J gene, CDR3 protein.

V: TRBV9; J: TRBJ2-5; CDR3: ASSPAWASVNQETQY
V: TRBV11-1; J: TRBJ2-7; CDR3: ASSISGRNYEQY
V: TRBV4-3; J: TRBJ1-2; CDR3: ASSLTGHYGYT
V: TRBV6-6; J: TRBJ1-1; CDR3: ASSYSRGNTEAF
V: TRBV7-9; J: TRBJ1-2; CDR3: ASSLESLGWYGYT
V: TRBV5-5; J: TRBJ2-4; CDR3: ASISQGAGGENIQY
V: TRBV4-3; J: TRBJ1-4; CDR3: ASSQQSRGSEKLF
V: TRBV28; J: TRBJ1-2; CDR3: ASSLNTYPYGYT
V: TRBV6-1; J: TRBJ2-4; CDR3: ASSELSPSKQY
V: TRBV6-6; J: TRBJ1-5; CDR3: ASSYLRVGQPQH
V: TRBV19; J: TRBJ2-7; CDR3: ASGTPAAYEQY
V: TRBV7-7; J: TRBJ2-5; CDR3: ASSTPGTGKTQY
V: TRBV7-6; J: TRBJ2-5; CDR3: ASSLADRYQETQY
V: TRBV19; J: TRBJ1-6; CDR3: ASGGEGSPLH
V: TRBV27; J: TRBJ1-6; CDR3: ASSYTTGPNSPLH
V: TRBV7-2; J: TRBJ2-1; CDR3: ASGSGLAGYNEQF
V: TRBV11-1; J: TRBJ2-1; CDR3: ASSHRQGVHNEQF
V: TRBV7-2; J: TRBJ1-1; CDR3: ASSFVSREAF
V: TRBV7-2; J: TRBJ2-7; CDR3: ASSVASGSSYEQY
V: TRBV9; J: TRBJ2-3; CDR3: ASSVITDTQY
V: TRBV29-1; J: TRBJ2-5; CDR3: SVEDRQWYQETQY
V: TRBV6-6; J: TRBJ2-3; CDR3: ASSRPRGSSTDTQY
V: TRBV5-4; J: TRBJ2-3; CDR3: ASSLGGQPQY
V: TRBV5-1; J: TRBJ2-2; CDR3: ASSLELANTGELF
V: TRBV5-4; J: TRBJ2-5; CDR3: ASSWKTGEAKTQY
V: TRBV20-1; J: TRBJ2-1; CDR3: AWDPHDEQF
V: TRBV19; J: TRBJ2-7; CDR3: ASSYRDYEQY
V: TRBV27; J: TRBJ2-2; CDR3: ASSFLAGNTGELF
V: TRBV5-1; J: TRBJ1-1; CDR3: ASSPPGTGQGNEAF
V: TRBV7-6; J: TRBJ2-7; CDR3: ASSLSQGYEQY
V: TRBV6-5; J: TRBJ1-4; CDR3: ASSSSLGEKLF
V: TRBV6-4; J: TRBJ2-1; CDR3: ASSPFQGRNEQF
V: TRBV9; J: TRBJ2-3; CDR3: ASRSTSDTQY
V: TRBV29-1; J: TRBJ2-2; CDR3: SVGRDRAGELF
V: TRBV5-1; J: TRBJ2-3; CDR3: ASSLAIRERGGTDTQY
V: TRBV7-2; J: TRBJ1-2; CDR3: ASSLVQADPYGYT
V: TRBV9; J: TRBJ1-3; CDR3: ASSAADAGNTIY
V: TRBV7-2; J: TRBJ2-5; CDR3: ASSLGMSQETQY
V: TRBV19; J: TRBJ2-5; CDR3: ASSISSGRMWGQETQY
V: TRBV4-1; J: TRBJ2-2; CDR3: ASSQGGQPGTGELF
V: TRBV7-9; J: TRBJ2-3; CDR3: ASSFTDRGRDTQY
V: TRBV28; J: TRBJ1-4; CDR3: ASRNGQSNEKLF
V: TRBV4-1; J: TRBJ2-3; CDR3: ASSRPRASTDTQY
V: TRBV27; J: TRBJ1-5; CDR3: ASSLGSSYNQPQH
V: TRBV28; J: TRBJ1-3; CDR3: ASMTGSTDTIY
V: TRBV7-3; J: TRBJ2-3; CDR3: ASSFGATDTQY
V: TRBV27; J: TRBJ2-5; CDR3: ASSAPYGAAQY
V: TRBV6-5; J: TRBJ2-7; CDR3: ASSEGQTSYEQY
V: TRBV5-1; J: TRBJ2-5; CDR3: ASSLVPSGETQY
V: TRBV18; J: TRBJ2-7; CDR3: ASSPSGVSYEQY
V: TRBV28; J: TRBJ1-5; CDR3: ASSSAGRQNQPQH
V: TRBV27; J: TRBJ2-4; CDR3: ASSSELAKNIQY